This T cell receptor (beta chain) was captured in a study of CD8+CD57+ T cells in acquired aplastic anemia. All sequencing subjects had displayed CD8+CD57+ cell expansion on flow cytometry. Genomic DNA was employed as the template in profiling TCR beta VDJ and CDR3. MiXCR, applied by TCRdb to the reads, yields one record per CDR3 protein. The sample includes under 500,000 distinct CDR3 sequences, roughly 34% of them seen just once. CDR3 length: 13 residues. The V and J ends lost 6 bases and 1 base respectively, with 9 bases between them. Germline V gene lookup returns CDR1 MNHNS and CDR2 SASEGT. The chain combines TRBV6-1 with TRBJ1-1, with D possibly being TRBD1 (5 bases). Sequencing was performed on sorted CD4+, CD8+, or CD8+CD57+ T cells (not recorded which) from PBMCs. This clonotype was sampled from a human donor with aplastic anemia. This CDR3 is CASRNGGNTEAFF. DNA of the CDR3: TGTGCCAGCAGAAATGGGGGGAACACTGAAGCTTTCTTT.